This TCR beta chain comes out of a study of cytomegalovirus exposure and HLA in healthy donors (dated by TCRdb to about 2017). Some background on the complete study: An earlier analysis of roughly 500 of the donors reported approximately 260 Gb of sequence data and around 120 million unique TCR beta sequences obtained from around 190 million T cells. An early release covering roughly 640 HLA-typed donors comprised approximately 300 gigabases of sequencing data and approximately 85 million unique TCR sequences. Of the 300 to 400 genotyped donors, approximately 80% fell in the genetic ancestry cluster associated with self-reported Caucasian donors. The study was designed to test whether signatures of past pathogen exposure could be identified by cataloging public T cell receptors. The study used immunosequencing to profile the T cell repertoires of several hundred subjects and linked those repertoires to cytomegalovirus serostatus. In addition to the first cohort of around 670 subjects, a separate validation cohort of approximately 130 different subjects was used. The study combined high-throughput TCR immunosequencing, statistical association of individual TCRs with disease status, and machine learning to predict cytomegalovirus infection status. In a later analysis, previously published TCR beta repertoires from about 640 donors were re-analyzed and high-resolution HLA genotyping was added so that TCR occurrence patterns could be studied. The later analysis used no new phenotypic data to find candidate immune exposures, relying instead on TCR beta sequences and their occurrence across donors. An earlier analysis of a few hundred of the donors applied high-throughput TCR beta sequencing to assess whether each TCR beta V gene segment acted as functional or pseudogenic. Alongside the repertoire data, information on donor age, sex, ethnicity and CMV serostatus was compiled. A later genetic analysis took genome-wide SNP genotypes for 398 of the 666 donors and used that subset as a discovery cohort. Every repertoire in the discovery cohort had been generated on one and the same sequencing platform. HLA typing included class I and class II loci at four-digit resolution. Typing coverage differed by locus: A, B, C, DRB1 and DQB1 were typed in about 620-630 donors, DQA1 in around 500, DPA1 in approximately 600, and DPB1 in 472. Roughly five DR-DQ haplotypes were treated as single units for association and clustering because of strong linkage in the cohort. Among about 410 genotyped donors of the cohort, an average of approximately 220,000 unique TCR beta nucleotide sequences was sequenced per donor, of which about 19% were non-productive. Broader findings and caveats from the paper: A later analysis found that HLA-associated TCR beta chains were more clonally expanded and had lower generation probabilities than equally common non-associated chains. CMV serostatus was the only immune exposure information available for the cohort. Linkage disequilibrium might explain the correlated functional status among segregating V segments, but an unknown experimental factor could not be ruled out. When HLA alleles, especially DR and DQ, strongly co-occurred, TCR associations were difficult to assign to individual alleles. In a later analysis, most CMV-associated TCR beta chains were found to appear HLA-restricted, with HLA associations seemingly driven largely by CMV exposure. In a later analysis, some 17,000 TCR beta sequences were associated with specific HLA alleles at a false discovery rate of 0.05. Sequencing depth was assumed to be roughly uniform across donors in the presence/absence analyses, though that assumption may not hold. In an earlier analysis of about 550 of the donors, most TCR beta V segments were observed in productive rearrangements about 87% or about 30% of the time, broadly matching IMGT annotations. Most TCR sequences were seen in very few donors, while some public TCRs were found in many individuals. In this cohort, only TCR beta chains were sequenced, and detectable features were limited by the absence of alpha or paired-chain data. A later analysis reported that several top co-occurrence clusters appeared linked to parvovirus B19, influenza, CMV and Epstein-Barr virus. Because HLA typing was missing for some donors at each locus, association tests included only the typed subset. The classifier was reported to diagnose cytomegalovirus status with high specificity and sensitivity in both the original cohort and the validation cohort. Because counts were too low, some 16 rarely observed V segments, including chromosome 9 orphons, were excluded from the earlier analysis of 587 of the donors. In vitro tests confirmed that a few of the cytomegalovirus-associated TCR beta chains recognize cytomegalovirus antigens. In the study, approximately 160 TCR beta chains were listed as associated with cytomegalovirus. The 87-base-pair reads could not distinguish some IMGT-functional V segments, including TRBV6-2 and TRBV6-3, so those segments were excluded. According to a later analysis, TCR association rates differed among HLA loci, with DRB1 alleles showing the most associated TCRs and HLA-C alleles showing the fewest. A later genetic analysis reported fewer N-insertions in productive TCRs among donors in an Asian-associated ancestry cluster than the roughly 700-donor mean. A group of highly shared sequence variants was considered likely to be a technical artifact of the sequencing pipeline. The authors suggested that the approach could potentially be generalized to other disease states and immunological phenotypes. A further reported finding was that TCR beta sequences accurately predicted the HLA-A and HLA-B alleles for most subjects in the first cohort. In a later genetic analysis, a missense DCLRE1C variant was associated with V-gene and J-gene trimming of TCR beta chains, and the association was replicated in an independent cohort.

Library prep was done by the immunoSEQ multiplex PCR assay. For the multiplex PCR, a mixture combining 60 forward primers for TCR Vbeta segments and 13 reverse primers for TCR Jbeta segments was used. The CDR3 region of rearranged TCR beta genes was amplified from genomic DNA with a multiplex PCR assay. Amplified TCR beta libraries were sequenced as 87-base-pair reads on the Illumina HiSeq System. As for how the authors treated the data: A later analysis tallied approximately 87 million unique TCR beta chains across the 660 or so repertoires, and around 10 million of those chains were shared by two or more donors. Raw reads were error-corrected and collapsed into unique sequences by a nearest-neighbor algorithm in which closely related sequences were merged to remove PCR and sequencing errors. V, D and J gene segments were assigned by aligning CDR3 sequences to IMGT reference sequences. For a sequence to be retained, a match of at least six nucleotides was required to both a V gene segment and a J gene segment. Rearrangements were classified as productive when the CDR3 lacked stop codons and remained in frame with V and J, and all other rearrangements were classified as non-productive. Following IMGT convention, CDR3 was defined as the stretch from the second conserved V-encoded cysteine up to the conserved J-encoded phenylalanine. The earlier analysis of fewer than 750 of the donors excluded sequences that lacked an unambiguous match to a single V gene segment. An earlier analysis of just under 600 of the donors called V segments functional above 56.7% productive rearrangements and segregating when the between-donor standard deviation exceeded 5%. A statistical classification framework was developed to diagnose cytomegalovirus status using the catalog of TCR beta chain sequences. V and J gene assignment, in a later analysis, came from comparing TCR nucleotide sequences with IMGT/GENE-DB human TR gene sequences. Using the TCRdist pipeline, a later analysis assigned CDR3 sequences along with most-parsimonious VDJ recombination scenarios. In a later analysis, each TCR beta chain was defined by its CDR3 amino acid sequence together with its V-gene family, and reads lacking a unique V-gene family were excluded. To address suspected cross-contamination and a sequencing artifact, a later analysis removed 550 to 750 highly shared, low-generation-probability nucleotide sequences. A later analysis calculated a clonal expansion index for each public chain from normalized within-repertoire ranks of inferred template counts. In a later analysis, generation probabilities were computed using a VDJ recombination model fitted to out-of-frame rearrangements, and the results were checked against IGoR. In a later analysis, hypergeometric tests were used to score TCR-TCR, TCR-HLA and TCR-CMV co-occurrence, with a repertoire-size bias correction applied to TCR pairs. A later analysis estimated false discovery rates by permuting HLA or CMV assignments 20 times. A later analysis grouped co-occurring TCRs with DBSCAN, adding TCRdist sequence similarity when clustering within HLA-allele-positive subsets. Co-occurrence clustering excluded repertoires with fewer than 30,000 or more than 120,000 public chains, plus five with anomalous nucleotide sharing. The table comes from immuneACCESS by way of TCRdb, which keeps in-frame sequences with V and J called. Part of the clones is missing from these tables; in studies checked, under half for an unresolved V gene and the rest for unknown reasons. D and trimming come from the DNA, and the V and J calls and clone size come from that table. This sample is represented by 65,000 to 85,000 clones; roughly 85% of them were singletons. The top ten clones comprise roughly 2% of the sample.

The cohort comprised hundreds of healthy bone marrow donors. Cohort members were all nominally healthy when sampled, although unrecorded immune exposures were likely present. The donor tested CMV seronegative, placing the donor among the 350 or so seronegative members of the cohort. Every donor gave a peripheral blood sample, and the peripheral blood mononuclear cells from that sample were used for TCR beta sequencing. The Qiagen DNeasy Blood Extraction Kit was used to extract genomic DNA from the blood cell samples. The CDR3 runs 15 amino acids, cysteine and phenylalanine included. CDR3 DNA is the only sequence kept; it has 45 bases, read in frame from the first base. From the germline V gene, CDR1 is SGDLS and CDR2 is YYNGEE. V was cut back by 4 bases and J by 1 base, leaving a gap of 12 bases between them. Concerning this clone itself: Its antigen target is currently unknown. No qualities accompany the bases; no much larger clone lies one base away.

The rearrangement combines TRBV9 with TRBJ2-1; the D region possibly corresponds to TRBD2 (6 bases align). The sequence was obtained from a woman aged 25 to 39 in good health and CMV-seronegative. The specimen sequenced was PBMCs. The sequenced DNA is TGTGCCAGCAGCCCCAAACGGGGGTCCTACAATGAGCAGTTCTTC. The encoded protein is CASSPKRGSYNEQFF.